Listed below are T cell receptor beta chains from one sample, sequenced in a study of blood T cell repertoires in COVID-19. TCRdb's table, derived via immunoSEQ multiplex PCR, lists solely in-frame clones and lacks some. The repertoire holds about 170,000 clones, with around 86% as singletons. The specimen sequenced was peripheral blood. The receptors derive from a man between 60 and 75 years old with COVID-19, enrolled during active disease. CDR3s include the opening cysteine and the closing phenylalanine or tryptophan. D genes are given only for firm matches. Clone size is not always given. Where it is, it says once, few, many or a class for expanded clones.

J gene	D gene	V gene	clone size	CDR3 DNA	CDR3 protein
TRBJ1-2	NA	TRBV7-9	NA	TGTGCCAGCAGCGCAGACTCTGGGGGCGGGGGTGGCTACACCTTC	CASSADSGGGGGYTF
TRBJ1-2	TRBD1	TRBV28	NA	TGTGCCTCAAAGGAGGGGGCGGTTACCTATGGCTACACCTTC	CASKEGAVTYGYTF
TRBJ2-3	TRBD2	TRBV5-8	NA	TGTGCCAGCAGCCTCTCTTTAGCGGGGGGATCAGATACGCAGTATTTT	CASSLSLAGGSDTQYF
TRBJ2-1	TRBD2	TRBV5-4	NA	TGTGCCAGCAGCGGGGGGACTAGCGGGACCAATGAGCAGTTCTTC	CASSGGTSGTNEQFF
TRBJ1-2	NA	TRBV6-5	once	TGTGCCAGCCGCCCGGACCCCACGCTCCGGGGTGGCTACACCTTC	CASRPDPTLRGGYTF
TRBJ2-2	TRBD1	TRBV5-8	NA	TGTGCCAGCAGCCCAGACAGGGTTACGACCGGGGAGCTGTTTTTT	CASSPDRVTTGELFF
TRBJ2-2	TRBD1	TRBV7-9	once	TGTGCCAGCAGCTCCCGCGGACAGGGATGGGACACCGGGGAGCTGTTTTTT	CASSSRGQGWDTGELFF
TRBJ2-5	TRBD2	TRBV9	NA	TGTGCCAGCAGCCCCGGGGGGTACCAAGAGACCCAGTACTTC	CASSPGGYQETQYF
TRBJ2-5	TRBD1	TRBV2	NA	TGTGCCAGCAGTGTGAGCCAGGGGGCTTATGAGACCCAGTACTTC	CASSVSQGAYETQYF
TRBJ2-2	TRBD2	TRBV10-2	few	TGCGCCAGCACTAGCGGGTCCCCGAACACCGGGGAGCTGTTTTTT	CASTSGSPNTGELFF